This T cell receptor (beta chain) was found in a study of shared T cell receptors in the human thymus (dated by TCRdb to the early 2020s). Regarding the study in general: The study examined how self-reactive, shared T-cell receptor alpha chains are generated in the human thymus.

Concerning this clone: Its antigen remains unidentified. Within one base of it there is no much larger clone, and no base qualities were kept.

V trim: 5 bases; J trim: 7 bases; unmatched bases: 18. CDR1 is given as SGHNT and CDR2 as YENEEA, both from the germline V gene. CDR3 length: 17 amino acids, cysteine to phenylalanine. The retained sequence is limited to the CDR3, 51 bases, with the frame set at the first base. Libraries were made using the immunoSEQ multiplex PCR assay. Entries here come from immuneACCESS through TCRdb and include only in-frame sequences with V and J called. Some clones fail to appear in such tables; in the studies checked, an unresolved V gene covers under half of the shortfall, and the cause of the remainder is unknown. The sample has roughly 660,000 clones on record, 88% of them singletons. The top ten hold around 0.01% of the sample. These sequences were also reported in another study, on human thymus T cells. That second publication adds: The donors were immunologically healthy infants in Finland who had open corrective cardiac surgery for congenital heart defects. Thymus tissue was collected as surgical resects that were removed during corrective cardiac surgery. Both the thymic and the peripheral blood repertoires appeared to show biased V and J gene segment usage. Highly overlapping thymic TCR repertoires among unrelated individuals were reported in the related research. The study characterized TCR alpha and beta repertoires from roughly eight infant thymus samples and a few related peripheral blood samples. Donor ages ranged from roughly 6 to 244 days, and the cohort comprised six male and a couple of female infants. After being mechanically released from the tissue, thymocytes were kept at -70 degrees C in pellets of about 10-33 million cells. A QIAsymphony instrument was used to extract genomic DNA from the frozen cell pellets. The immunoSEQ multiplex PCR assay was used to amplify the TCRB and TCRAD loci from a standardized amount of quality-controlled genomic DNA. The amplicons covered the V(D)J region and were long enough to include the CDR3 and to identify the V and J genes. Amplicon sequencing was performed on an Illumina platform through the commercial immunoSEQ service. Primer bias and sequencing errors were corrected using previously described methods, and TCRAD and TCRB definitions followed the IMGT database. Analysis of the repertoires was done with immunoSEQ Analyzer 3.0 and VDJTools and included basic statistics, V/J segment usage, diversity estimates, rarefaction and pairwise overlap. Diversity was estimated with Chao1, ChaoE, Efron-Thisted, Shannon and inverse Simpson indices, and also on datasets down-sampled to the smallest sample. Repertoire overlap used strict matching of CDR3 nucleotide sequence, V gene and J gene, with Jaccard-based multidimensional scaling clustering. On average, thymus samples yielded 800,000 or so unique TCRB clonotypes, whereas blood samples yielded around 84,000.

This clonotype originated in a boy in the first two years of life with a congenital heart defect. Donor details come from another sample of the same person, matched by shared clones. The specimen was thymocytes. The chain is encoded by TRBV11-3 joined to TRBJ2-7; a stretch of 9 junction bases matches TRBD1. CDR3 protein: CASSPFKRGQGPLEQYF. The DNA sequence reads TGTGCCAGCAGCCCTTTTAAACGGGGACAGGGCCCCTTGGAGCAGTACTTC.